A selection of T cell receptor beta chains follows, all from one sample in a study of Graves' ophthalmopathy and Graves' hyperthyroidism. Using its own MiXCR run on the multiplex PCR reads, TCRdb lists one record per CDR3 protein. The sample contains approximately 480,000 distinct CDR3 sequences, 13% to 15% of which appear only once. The material sequenced was blood. These TCRs come from a woman aged 25 to 39 with Graves' ophthalmopathy. Each CDR3 is given with its conserved first and last residue. Fields, in order: D gene, clone size, V gene, J gene, CDR3 protein, CDR3 DNA. The D gene is left open where the match is weak. Some rows have no size entry. The others give once, few or many, or a class for an expanded clone.

>TRBD1|NA|TRBV20-1|TRBJ1-2
CSAQTGVGYGYTF
TGCAGTGCTCAGACAGGGGTAGGCTATGGCTACACCTTC
>TRBD1|many|TRBV10-3|TRBJ2-5
CAISEQGAVTQYF
TGTGCCATCAGTGAACAGGGGGCCGTGACCCAGTACTTC
>NA|many|TRBV7-9|TRBJ1-6
CASSSRGRRSSYNSPLHF
TGTGCCAGCAGCTCCCGGGGACGGCGTAGCTCCTATAATTCACCCCTCCACTTT
>NA|few|TRBV30|TRBJ2-2
CAWRDGFRTGELFF
TGTGCCTGGAGGGATGGTTTTCGGACCGGGGAGCTGTTTTTT
>NA|many|TRBV3-1|TRBJ2-5
CASSQEVGETQYF
TGTGCCAGCAGCCAAGAAGTGGGGGAGACCCAGTACTTC
>TRBD1|many|TRBV14|TRBJ2-7
CASSQWTGGYEQYF
TGTGCCAGCAGCCAATGGACAGGGGGGTACGAGCAGTACTTC
>NA|many|TRBV11-3|TRBJ2-6
CASSLGTSGANVLTF
TGTGCCAGCAGCTTAGGGACGTCTGGGGCCAACGTCCTGACTTTC
>TRBD2|NA|TRBV29-1|TRBJ2-7
CSASGSGSYEQYF
TGCAGCGCGAGTGGTAGCGGGTCCTACGAGCAGTACTTC
>NA|many|TRBV7-2|TRBJ2-7
CASSYNGPTEQYF
TGTGCCAGCAGCTATAACGGGCCTACCGAGCAGTACTTC
>NA|few|TRBV18|TRBJ2-5
CASSPGSDETQYF
TGTGCCAGCTCACCAGGAAGTGACGAGACCCAGTACTTC
>TRBD1|many|TRBV11-2|TRBJ1-1
CATPGQENTEAFF
TGTGCCACCCCGGGACAGGAAAACACTGAAGCTTTCTTT
>NA|many|TRBV27|TRBJ1-1
CASSYGVGAEAFF
TGTGCCAGCAGTTACGGGGTTGGGGCTGAAGCTTTCTTT
>NA|many|TRBV4-1|TRBJ1-3
CASSQVQVSGNTIYF
TGCGCCAGCAGCCAAGTCCAAGTCTCTGGAAACACCATATATTTT
>TRBD1|few|TRBV12-3/TRBV12-4|TRBJ2-4
CASSHDRGGAGIQYF
TGTGCCAGCAGCCACGACAGAGGGGGCGCGGGCATTCAGTACTTC
>NA|NA|TRBV6-2/TRBV6-3|TRBJ1-1
CASTITPDTEALF
TGTGCCAGCACCATTACCCCGGACACTGAAGCTCTCTTT
>NA|many|TRBV30|TRBJ1-1
CAWNRAFF
TGTGCCTGGAATCGAGCTTTCTTT
>NA|NA|TRBV5-1|TRBJ2-2
CASSLELAGPGELFF
TGCGCCAGCAGCTTGGAACTAGCAGGCCCCGGGGAGCTGTTTTTT
>NA|many|TRBV2|TRBJ2-5
CASRRGKETQYF
TGTGCCAGCAGAAGGGGGAAAGAGACCCAGTACTTC
>NA|few|TRBV9|TRBJ2-7
CASSPYPRGRHEQYF
TGTGCCAGCAGCCCTTACCCTAGAGGGAGGCACGAGCAGTACTTC
>TRBD2|many|TRBV11-1|TRBJ2-5
CASSLALGREAQETQYF
TGTGCCAGCAGCTTAGCGCTCGGGCGGGAGGCACAAGAGACCCAGTACTTC
>NA|many|TRBV28|TRBJ1-6
CASMGRSPLHF
TGTGCCAGCATGGGAAGGTCACCCCTCCACTTT
>NA|NA|TRBV3-1|TRBJ2-6
CASSQDQGLPGANVLTF
TGTGCCAGCAGCCAAGATCAGGGATTACCTGGGGCCAACGTCCTGACTTTC
>NA|many|TRBV6-6|TRBJ2-7
CASSRSSGVSYEQYF
TGTGCCAGCAGTCGATCCAGTGGGGTATCCTACGAGCAGTACTTC
>TRBD1|many|TRBV6-5|TRBJ1-6
CASSSGQGGAPLHF
TGTGCCAGCAGTTCGGGACAGGGTGGAGCACCCCTCCACTTT
>TRBD1|NA|TRBV7-6|TRBJ2-5
CASSPPGQDQETQYF
TGTGCCAGCAGCCCGCCGGGACAGGACCAAGAGACCCAGTACTTC
>TRBD2|few|TRBV4-1|TRBJ2-7
CASSLRSGGSSYEQYF
TGCGCCAGCAGCTTACGCTCCGGGGGGAGCTCCTACGAGCAGTACTTC
>TRBD2|many|TRBV6-2/TRBV6-3|TRBJ2-7
CASTRTSGTSYEQYF
TGTGCCAGCACCCGGACTAGCGGGACCTCCTACGAGCAGTACTTC
>NA|NA|TRBV10-2|TRBJ2-7
CASLSDEYEQYF
TGCGCCAGCTTGAGTGACGAATACGAGCAGTACTTC
>NA|many|TRBV6-2/TRBV6-3|TRBJ2-7
CASRFEGPPYEQYF
TGTGCCAGTCGCTTTGAGGGGCCCCCCTACGAGCAGTACTTC
>NA|many|TRBV25-1|TRBJ1-2
CASSGNAHGALYGYTF
TGTGCCAGCAGTGGAAACGCGCATGGGGCGCTGTATGGCTACACCTTC
>NA|NA|TRBV30|TRBJ1-1
CAWTLAGGTGWNTEAFF
TGTGCCTGGACCCTGGCGGGAGGGACCGGGTGGAACACTGAAGCTTTCTTT
>TRBD1|many|TRBV6-5|TRBJ2-2
CASSYRQGGTGELFF
TGTGCCAGCAGTTACCGACAGGGCGGGACCGGGGAGCTGTTTTTT
>TRBD1|NA|TRBV6-1|TRBJ2-5
CANIPGQEETQYF
TGTGCCAACATTCCTGGACAGGAAGAGACCCAGTACTTC
>NA|many|TRBV12-3/TRBV12-4|TRBJ2-7
CASSVTYEQYF
TGTGCCAGCAGTGTCACCTACGAGCAGTACTTC
>NA|many|TRBV7-2|TRBJ1-1
CASSPFPLGGNTEAFF
TGTGCCAGCAGCCCGTTCCCGCTAGGGGGGAACACTGAAGCTTTCTTT
>NA|many|TRBV9|TRBJ2-7
CASSGTGEGEQYF
TGTGCCAGCAGCGGCACGGGAGAAGGGGAGCAGTACTTC
>TRBD2|many|TRBV6-1|TRBJ2-2
CASRPPAGGTGELFF
TGTGCCAGCAGACCCCCGGCGGGGGGGACCGGGGAGCTGTTTTTT
>TRBD1|NA|TRBV20-1|TRBJ1-3
CSAREDRGNDTIYF
TGCAGTGCTAGGGAAGACAGGGGGAACGACACCATATATTTT
>NA|many|TRBV28|TRBJ1-2
CASSFQDGYTF
TGTGCCAGCAGTTTCCAGGATGGCTACACCTTC
>TRBD1|NA|TRBV6-1|TRBJ1-6
CASRRGTGKASSYNSPLHF
TGTGCCAGCAGAAGGGGGACAGGGAAAGCCAGCTCCTATAATTCACCCCTCCACTTT
>TRBD1|many|TRBV6-4|TRBJ1-1
CASSHLTGGPLNTEAFF
TGTGCCAGCAGTCACCTGACAGGGGGACCCTTGAACACTGAAGCTTTCTTT
>TRBD1|many|TRBV6-1|TRBJ2-7
CASSPGQGGPYEQYF
TGTGCCAGCAGTCCCGGACAGGGGGGCCCCTACGAGCAGTACTTC
>NA|NA|TRBV2|TRBJ1-3
CASLLGGYRNTIYF
TGTGCCAGCTTATTAGGGGGATATCGAAACACCATATATTTT
>NA|many|TRBV28|TRBJ1-2
CASSLSTTGDNYGYTF
TGTGCCAGCAGTTTAAGTACGACAGGAGATAACTATGGCTACACCTTC
>NA|many|TRBV12-3/TRBV12-4|TRBJ2-4
CASSQPGQVKNIQYF
TGTGCCAGCAGCCAACCGGGACAAGTCAAAAACATTCAGTACTTC
>TRBD1|NA|TRBV24-1|TRBJ1-5
CATSDGTGGRQPQHF
TGTGCCACCAGTGATGGGACAGGGGGAAGACAGCCCCAGCATTTT
>TRBD1|NA|TRBV15|TRBJ2-7
CATSTDRESYDQYF
TGTGCCACCAGCACCGACAGGGAATCCTACGATCAGTACTTC
>NA|few|TRBV7-2|TRBJ1-1
CASSLGPRGVTEAFF
TGTGCCAGCAGCTTAGGGCCGCGGGGGGTGACTGAAGCTTTCTTT
>NA|few|TRBV7-3|TRBJ1-1
CASPLRGNSNTEAFF
TGTGCCAGCCCCCTTCGGGGCAATTCGAACACTGAAGCTTTCTTT
>TRBD1|many|TRBV25-1|TRBJ1-5
CASSEYDRARSQPQHF
TGTGCCAGCAGTGAATACGACAGGGCTCGCAGTCAGCCCCAGCATTTT
>NA|many|TRBV28|TRBJ1-1
CASTRMDTEAFF
TGTGCCAGCACTAGGATGGACACTGAAGCTTTCTTT
>NA|many|TRBV12-3/TRBV12-4|TRBJ1-5
CASSLSPRWRNQPQHF
TGTGCCAGCAGTTTATCCCCTCGTTGGAGGAATCAGCCCCAGCATTTT
>NA|many|TRBV6-5|TRBJ2-2
CASSYGEGAANTGELFF
TGTGCCAGCAGTTACGGGGAGGGGGCTGCGAACACCGGGGAGCTGTTTTTT
>NA|many|TRBV11-2|TRBJ1-1
CASSLAPLNTEAFF
TGTGCCAGCAGCTTAGCGCCACTGAACACTGAAGCTTTCTTT
>NA|many|TRBV20-1|TRBJ2-7
CSALRVDLYEQYF
TGCAGTGCCCTAAGGGTGGACCTCTACGAGCAGTACTTC
>TRBD2|many|TRBV6-5|TRBJ2-2
CASSYLGGGRNTGELFF
TGTGCCAGCAGTTACTTGGGCGGCGGGAGGAACACCGGGGAGCTGTTTTTT
>NA|few|TRBV3-1|TRBJ2-7
CASSPGLDPTYYEQYF
TGTGCCAGCAGCCCCGGACTCGACCCGACTTACTACGAGCAGTACTTC
>NA|many|TRBV10-2|TRBJ1-1
CASNGGGADTEAFF
TGCGCCAGCAATGGAGGCGGCGCGGACACTGAAGCTTTCTTT